This T cell receptor beta chain was sequenced for a study of blood T cell dynamics during melanoma immunotherapy. Study overall: Standard first-line treatment here was pembrolizumab or nivolumab plus ipilimumab in metastatic melanoma.

The time point was: pre-treatment baseline. Sampling occurred pretreatment (T0) and at week 3 (W3), after cycle one of checkpoint blockade. Apart from a couple of fast progressors, RECIST 1.1 response was judged 12 weeks post-infusion. Overall study results and limits: At W3, later disease-control patients showed bifurcated PBMC repertoire changes, unlike progressors.

Method: immunoSEQ multiplex PCR; TCRdb's copy keeps in-frame clones and lacks some. The data contain 4,500 to 7,000 clones, roughly nine tenths of them singletons. The CDR3 is 16 amino acids. Trimming cost V 5 bases and J 5 bases; bases outside gene matches: 8. Germline loops: CDR1 SGHNT, CDR2 YYREEE (reference sequence). As for this clone: Its antigen is not identified.

The genes are TRBV5-4 and TRBJ2-2, with TRBD1 identical over 11 bases. This receptor was identified in a human donor with melanoma. Here the sequenced sample was blood, taken from a patient treated with checkpoint blockade. CDR3: CASRSGQGASTGELFF. The CDR3 DNA sequence: TGTGCCAGCAGATCCGGACAGGGGGCTAGTACCGGGGAGCTGTTTTTT.